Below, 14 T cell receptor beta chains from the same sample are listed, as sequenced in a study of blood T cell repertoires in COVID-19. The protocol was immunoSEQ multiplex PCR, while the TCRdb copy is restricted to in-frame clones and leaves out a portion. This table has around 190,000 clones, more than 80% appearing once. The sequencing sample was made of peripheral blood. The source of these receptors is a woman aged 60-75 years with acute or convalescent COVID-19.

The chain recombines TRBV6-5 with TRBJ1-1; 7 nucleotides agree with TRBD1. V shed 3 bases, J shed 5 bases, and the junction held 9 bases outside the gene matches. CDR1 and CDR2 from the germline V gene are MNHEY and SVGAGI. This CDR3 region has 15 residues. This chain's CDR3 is CASSYPQSGGTEAFF. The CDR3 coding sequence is TGTGCCAGCAGTTATCCCCAATCAGGGGGTACTGAAGCTTTCTTT.

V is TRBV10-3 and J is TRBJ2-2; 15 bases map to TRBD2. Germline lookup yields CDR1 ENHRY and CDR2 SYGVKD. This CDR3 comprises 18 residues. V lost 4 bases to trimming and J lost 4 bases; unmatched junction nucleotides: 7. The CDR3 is CAISGTSGRAVATGELFF. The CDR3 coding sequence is TGTGCCATCAGTGGGACTAGCGGGAGGGCCGTCGCCACCGGGGAGCTGTTTTTT.

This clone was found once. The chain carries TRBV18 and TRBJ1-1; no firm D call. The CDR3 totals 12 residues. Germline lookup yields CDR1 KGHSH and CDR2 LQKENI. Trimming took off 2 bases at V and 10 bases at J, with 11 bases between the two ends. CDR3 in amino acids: CASSPEPPRAFF. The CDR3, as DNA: TGTGCCAGCTCACCAGAGCCCCCGCGAGCTTTCTTT.

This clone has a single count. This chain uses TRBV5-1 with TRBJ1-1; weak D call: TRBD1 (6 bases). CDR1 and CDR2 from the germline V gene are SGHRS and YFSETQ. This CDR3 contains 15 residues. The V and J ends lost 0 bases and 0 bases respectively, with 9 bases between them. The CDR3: CASSLVGHMNTEAFF. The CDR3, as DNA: TGCGCCAGCAGCTTGGTGGGACACATGAACACTGAAGCTTTCTTT.

The CDR3 DNA reads TGTGCCAGCAGCCCAGACCTAGAAGGCACAGATACGCAGTATTTT. Translating gives CASSPDLEGTDTQYF. This chain connects TRBV6-5 to TRBJ2-3; D unresolved. V lost 6 bases, J lost 1 base, and 14 bases lay in between. The CDR3 contains 15 residues. Looked up from germline, CDR1 is MNHEY and CDR2 is SVGAGI.

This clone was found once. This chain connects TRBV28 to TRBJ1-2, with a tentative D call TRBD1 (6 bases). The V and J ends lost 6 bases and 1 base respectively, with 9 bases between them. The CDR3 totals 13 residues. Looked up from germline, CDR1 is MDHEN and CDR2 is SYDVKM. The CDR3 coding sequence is TGTGCCAGCAGATTGGACAGTAACTATGGCTACACCTTC. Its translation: CASRLDSNYGYTF.

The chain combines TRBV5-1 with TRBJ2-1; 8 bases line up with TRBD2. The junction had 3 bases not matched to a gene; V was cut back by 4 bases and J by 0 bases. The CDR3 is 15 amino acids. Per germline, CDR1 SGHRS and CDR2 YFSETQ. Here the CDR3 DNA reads TGCGCCAGCAGCGTAGCGGGGAGCTCCTACAATGAGCAGTTCTTC. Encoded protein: CASSVAGSSYNEQFF.

The CDR3 DNA reads as TGTGCCACCGGGACTAGCGGGAGTTCTGAGCAGTTCTTC. Protein sequence: CATGTSGSSEQFF. The chain uses TRBV2 and TRBJ2-1, with 14 bases identical to TRBD2. After removal of 10 bases from V and 9 bases from J, the junction contained 5 bases not matched to a gene. Germline CDR1 SNHLY, CDR2 FYNNEI. CDR3 size: 13 residues.

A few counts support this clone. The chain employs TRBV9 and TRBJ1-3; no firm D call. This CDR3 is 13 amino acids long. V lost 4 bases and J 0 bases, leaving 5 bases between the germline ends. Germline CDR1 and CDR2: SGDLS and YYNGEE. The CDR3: CASSRDSGNTIYF. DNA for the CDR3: TGTGCCAGCAGCCGGGACTCTGGAAACACCATATATTTT.

CDR3 amino acids: CASSQGQGDDYTF. CDR3 in DNA: TGTGCCAGCAGCCAAGGACAGGGTGACGACTACACCTTC. The chain links TRBV28 to TRBJ1-2, with 8 positions matching TRBD1. CDR1 is MDHEN, CDR2 SYDVKM, per germline. The ends lost 6 bases at V and 10 bases at J; junction bases unmatched: 10. The CDR3 has 13 amino acids.

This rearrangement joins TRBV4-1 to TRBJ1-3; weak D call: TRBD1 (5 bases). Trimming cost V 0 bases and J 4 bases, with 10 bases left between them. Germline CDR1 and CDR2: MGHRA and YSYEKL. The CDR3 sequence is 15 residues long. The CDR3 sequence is CASSQEEGLGNTIYF. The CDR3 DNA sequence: TGCGCCAGCAGCCAAGAGGAGGGGTTGGGAAACACCATATATTTT.

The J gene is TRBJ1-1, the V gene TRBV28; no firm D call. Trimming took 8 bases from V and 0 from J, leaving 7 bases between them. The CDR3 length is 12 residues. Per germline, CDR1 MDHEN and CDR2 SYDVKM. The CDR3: CASGLVNTEAFF. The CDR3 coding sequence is TGTGCCAGCGGCCTTGTGAACACTGAAGCTTTCTTT.

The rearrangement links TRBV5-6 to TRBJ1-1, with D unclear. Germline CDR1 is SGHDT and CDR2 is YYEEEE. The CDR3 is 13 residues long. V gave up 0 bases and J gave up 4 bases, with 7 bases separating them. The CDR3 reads CASSLGGSTEAFF. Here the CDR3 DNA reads TGTGCCAGCAGCTTGGGAGGGAGCACTGAAGCTTTCTTT.

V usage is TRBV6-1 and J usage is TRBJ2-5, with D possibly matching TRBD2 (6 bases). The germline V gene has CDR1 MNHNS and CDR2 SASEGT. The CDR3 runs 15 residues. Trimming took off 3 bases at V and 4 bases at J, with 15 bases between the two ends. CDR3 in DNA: TGTGCCAGCAGTGAGTGGAGGCGGGATCGAGAGACCCAGTACTTC. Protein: CASSEWRRDRETQYF.